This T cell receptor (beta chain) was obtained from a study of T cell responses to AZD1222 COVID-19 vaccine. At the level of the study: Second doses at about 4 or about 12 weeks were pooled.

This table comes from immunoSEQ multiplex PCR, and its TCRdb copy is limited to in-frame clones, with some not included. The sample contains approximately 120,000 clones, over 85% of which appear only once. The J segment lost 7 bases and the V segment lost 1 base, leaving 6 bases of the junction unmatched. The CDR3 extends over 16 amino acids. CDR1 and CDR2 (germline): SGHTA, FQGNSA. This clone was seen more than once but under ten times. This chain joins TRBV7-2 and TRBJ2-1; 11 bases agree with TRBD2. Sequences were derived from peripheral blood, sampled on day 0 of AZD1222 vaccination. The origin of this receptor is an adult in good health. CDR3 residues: CASSLDSGRARNEQFF. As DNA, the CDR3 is TGTGCCAGCAGCTTAGATAGCGGGAGGGCCAGAAATGAGCAGTTCTTC.